The subject of this entry is one TCR beta chain. Antigen specificity is unknown. Sequenced by immunoSEQ multiplex PCR; TCRdb stores in-frame clones only, minus some. The sample lists about 110,000 clones, about 85% occurring once. V gave up 0 bases and J gave up 6 bases, with 9 bases separating them. CDR1 is LNHNV and CDR2 is YYDKDF in the germline V gene (reference sequence). The CDR3 has 13 residues. This specimen comes from a study of T cell responses to AZD1222 COVID-19 vaccine. Study results and limitations: There were mostly white British donors and more females than males, and clonal diversity was possibly underestimated. Baseline antibody screening turned up just six seropositive AZD1222 recipients. Reports indicate that nearly half of spike-specific TCRs are directed at unmutated variant regions. Repertoires were collected only later (after the peak T cell response had occurred).

The chain has TRBV15 and TRBJ2-7; no clear D gene. This sequence originates from an adult in good health. The sequencing here drew on peripheral blood, taken on day 0 of AZD1222 vaccination. CDR3 DNA: TGTGCCACCAGCAGAGATCGGTTCGGCGAGCAGTACTTC. Translation: CATSRDRFGEQYF. Based on the CDR3 plus reference TRBV15 and TRBJ2-7, the full variable domain is DAMVIQNPRYQVTQFGKPVTLSCSQTLNHNVMYWYQQKSSQAPKLLFHYYDKDFNNEADTPDNFQSRRPNTSFCFLDIRSPGLGDTAMYLCATSRDRFGEQYFGPGTRLTVT.